This TCR beta chain stems from a study of early T cells in non-severe SARS-CoV-2 infection. This clonotype occurred many times. One entry per CDR3 protein, called by TCRdb with MiXCR from the 5' RACE reads. This sample carries 70,000 to 95,000 distinct CDR3 sequences, approximately 9.1% of them seen once, and the ten largest clones take 4.8%. The sequencing sample was made of whole blood. The clonotype originates from an adult who was a healthcare worker with PCR-confirmed SARS-CoV-2 infection or an uninfected control (not recorded which).

As DNA, the CDR3 is TGTGCCACCAGTTACTCTGGGACGAACACCGGGGAGCTGTTTTTT. This sequence encodes CATSYSGTNTGELFF. This chain links TRBV24-1 with TRBJ2-2; D not resolved. Trimming cost V 6 bases and J 0 bases, with 10 bases left between them. CDR1 is KGHDR, CDR2 SFDVKD, per germline. There are 15 residues in the CDR3.